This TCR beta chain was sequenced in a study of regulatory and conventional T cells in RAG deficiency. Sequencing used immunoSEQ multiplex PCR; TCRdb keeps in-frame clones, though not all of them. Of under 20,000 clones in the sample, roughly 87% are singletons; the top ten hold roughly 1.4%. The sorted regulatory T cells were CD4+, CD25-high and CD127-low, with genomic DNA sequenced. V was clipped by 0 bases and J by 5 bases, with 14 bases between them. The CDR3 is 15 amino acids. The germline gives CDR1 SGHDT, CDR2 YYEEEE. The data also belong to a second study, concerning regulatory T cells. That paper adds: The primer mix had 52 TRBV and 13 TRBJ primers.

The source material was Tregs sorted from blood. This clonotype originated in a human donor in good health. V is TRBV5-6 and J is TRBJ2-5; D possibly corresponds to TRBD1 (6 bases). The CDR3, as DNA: TGTGCCAGCAGCTTGGAACAGGGAACATCCGAGACCCAGTACTTC. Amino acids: CASSLEQGTSETQYF.